The 6 T cell receptor beta chains reported below all come from one sample, sequenced in a study of cytomegalovirus exposure and HLA in healthy donors. 13 Jbeta primers and 60 Vbeta primers were used for the PCR. Clones were read by immunoSEQ multiplex PCR, and TCRdb kept only the in-frame ones, dropping some. The data contain over 150,000 clones, 73% of them singletons. The sequenced material came from PBMCs. The receptor source for this set is a woman aged 18 to 35 in good health and CMV-seropositive.

V and J are TRBV4-2 and TRBJ1-5, with D possibly matching TRBD1 (5 bases). This CDR3 contains 15 residues. Germline CDR1 and CDR2: LGHNA and YNFKEQ. V was pared by 3 bases and J by 1 base, with 10 bases between. The CDR3 nucleotides read TGTGCCAGCAGCCAGGCACAGGACAGCAATCAGCCCCAGCATTTT. This gives the protein CASSQAQDSNQPQHF.

V and J are TRBV19 and TRBJ2-5, with TRBD2 matching over 7 bases. Losses at the gene ends were 7 bases for V and 4 bases for J; bases not matched to a gene: 6. The CDR3 contains 13 residues. The V gene's germline CDR1 is LNHDA and CDR2 SQIVND (reference sequence). CDR3 sequence reads: CASNGGSGETQYF. CDR3 DNA sequence: TGTGCCAGTAACGGGGGGAGCGGAGAGACCCAGTACTTC.

The chain has TRBV5-1 and TRBJ1-6; weak D call: TRBD1 (5 bases). The CDR3 is 13 amino acids. Trimming took off 3 bases at V and 9 bases at J, with 10 bases between the two ends. Germline CDR1 and CDR2: SGHRS and YFSETQ. The CDR3 protein is CASSSDTFSPLHF. The CDR3 DNA is TGCGCCAGCAGCTCGGACACTTTTTCACCCCTCCACTTT. The variable domain in full, completed from reference TRBV5-1 and TRBJ1-6, reads KAGVTQTPRYLIKTRGQQVTLSCSPISGHRSVSWYQQTPGQGLQFLFEYFSETQRNKGNFPGRFSGRQFSNSRSEMNVSTLELGDSALYLCASSSDTFSPLHFGNGTRLTVT.

The V call is TRBV15, the J call TRBJ1-2, with a tentative D call TRBD1 (5 bases). The CDR3 loop spans 16 amino acids. V dropped 1 base and J dropped 7 bases, with 19 bases sitting between them. CDR1 is LNHNV, CDR2 YYDKDF, per germline (reference sequence). The DNA of the CDR3 is TGTGCCACCAGCAGAGTTAATAAGGGGCCTGTCGGTGGCTACACCTTC. The encoded protein is CATSRVNKGPVGGYTF.

This clone was counted once. The J gene is TRBJ1-4, the V gene TRBV6-4, with D perhaps matching TRBD1 (6 bases). Germline lookup yields CDR1 MRHNA and CDR2 SNTAGT. This CDR3 has 14 residues. V lost 2 bases to trimming and J lost 7 bases, with 11 bases between them. Here the CDR3 reads CASSDNREGEKLFF. The CDR3 coding sequence is TGTGCCAGCAGTGACAACAGGGAAGGTGAAAAACTGTTTTTT.

This chain connects TRBV7-9 to TRBJ2-3; possible D gene TRBD1, 6 bases. This CDR3 is 18 amino acids long. V was shortened by 5 bases and J by 4 bases, with 25 bases between the two germline ends. Germline assignment: CDR1 SEHNR and CDR2 FQNEAQ (reference sequence). This CDR3 reads CASSAFPKLGGGADTQYF. The CDR3 DNA reads as TGTGCCAGCAGCGCGTTTCCCAAATTAGGGGGTGGGGCAGATACGCAGTATTTT.